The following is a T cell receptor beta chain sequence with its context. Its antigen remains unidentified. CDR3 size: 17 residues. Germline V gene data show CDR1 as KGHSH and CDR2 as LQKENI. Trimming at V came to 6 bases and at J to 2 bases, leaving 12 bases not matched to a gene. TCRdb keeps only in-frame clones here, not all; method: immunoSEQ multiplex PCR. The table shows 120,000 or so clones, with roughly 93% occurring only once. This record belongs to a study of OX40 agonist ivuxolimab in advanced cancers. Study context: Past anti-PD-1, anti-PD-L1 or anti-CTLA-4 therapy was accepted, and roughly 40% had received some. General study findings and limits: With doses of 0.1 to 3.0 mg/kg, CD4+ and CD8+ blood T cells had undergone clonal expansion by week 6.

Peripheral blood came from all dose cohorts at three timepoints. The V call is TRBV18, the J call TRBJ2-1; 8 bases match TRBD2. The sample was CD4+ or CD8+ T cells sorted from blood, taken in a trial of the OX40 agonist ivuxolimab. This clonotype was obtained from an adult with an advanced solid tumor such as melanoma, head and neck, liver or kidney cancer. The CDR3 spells CASSPPGSGGAYNEQFF. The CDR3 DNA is TGTGCCAGCTCGCCCCCGGGGTCGGGAGGGGCCTACAATGAGCAGTTCTTC.